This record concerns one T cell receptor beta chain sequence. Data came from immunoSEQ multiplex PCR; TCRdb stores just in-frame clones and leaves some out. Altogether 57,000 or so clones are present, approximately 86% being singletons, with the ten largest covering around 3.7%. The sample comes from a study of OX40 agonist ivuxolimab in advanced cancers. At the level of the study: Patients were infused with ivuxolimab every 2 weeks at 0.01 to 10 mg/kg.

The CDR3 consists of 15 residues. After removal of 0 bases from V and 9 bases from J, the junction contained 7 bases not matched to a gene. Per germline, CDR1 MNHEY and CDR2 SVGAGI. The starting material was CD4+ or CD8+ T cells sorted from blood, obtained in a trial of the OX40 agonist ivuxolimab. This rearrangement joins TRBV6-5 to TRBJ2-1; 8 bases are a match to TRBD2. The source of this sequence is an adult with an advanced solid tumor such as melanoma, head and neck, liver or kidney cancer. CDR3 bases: TGTGCCAGCAGTTACTCCAGCGGGGGTTATGGTGAGCAGTTCTTC. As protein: CASSYSSGGYGEQFF.